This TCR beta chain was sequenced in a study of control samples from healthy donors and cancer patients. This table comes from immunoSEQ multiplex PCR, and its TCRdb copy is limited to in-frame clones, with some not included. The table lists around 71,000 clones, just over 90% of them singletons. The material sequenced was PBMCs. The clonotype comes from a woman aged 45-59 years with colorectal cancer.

In DNA form, the CDR3 reads TGTGCCAGTAGTGCGGCAGGGAGGTTCGCTGAAGCTTTCTTT. Protein sequence: CASSAAGRFAEAFF. The chain is built from TRBV19 and TRBJ1-1; TRBD1 is a possible D gene (5 bases). CDR1 and CDR2 from the germline V gene are LNHDA and SQIVND (reference sequence). The V end was cut by 5 bases, the J end by 6 bases, with 16 bases between. The CDR3 sequence is 14 residues long.